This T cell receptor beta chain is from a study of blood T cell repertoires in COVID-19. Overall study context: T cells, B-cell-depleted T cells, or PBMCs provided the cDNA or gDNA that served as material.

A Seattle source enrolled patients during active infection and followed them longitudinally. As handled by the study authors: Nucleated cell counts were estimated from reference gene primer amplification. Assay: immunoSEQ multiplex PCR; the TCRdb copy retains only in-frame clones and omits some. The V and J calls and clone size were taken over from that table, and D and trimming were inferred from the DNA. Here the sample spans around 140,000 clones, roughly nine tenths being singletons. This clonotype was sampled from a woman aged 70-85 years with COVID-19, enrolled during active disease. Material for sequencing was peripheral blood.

Here the CDR3 DNA reads TGTGCCAGCAGCCCGCGCGGGGGTATCAGCAATCAGCCCCAGCATTTT. Translating it yields CASSPRGGISNQPQHF. The rearrangement links TRBV5-5 to TRBJ1-5; maybe TRBD1 (5 bases). V lost 4 bases and J lost 1, with 15 bases in between. From germline, CDR1 is SGHKS and CDR2 YYEKEE (reference sequence). This CDR3 region has 16 residues.